This is a list of T cell receptor beta chains from one sample in a study of blood T cell repertoires in COVID-19. Data came from immunoSEQ multiplex PCR; TCRdb stores just in-frame clones and leaves some out. Of around 75,000 clones in the sample, 70% to 85% were seen once. Sequenced input: peripheral blood. Source of these receptors: a man in his fifties with COVID-19, enrolled during active disease. Each CDR3 is given with its conserved first and last residue. Fields, in order: CDR3 protein, J gene, V gene, clone size. Part of the rows lack a size; the others show once, few, many or a class for expanded clones.

CATSRASGVFKETQYF TRBJ2-5 TRBV24-1 .
CASSHPGLRIFEQYF TRBJ2-7 TRBV4-1 .
CASSLRGLSYEQYF TRBJ2-7 TRBV11-2 few
CASSPPTGSPLHF TRBJ1-6 TRBV12-3/TRBV12-4 once
CASSVSGKNTGELFF TRBJ2-2 TRBV9 .
CASSLNTGWNQPQHF TRBJ1-5 TRBV6-5 few
CASSGQAPLAFF TRBJ1-1 TRBV6-2/TRBV6-3 .
CASSLVRTGTSGANVLTF TRBJ2-6 TRBV7-9 .
CASSFLDQPQHF TRBJ1-5 TRBV12-3/TRBV12-4 once
CAWSVEQTGGGYTF TRBJ1-2 TRBV30 .
CASSRLFRVANEKLFF TRBJ1-4 TRBV10-2 .
CASSPPIGELFF TRBJ2-2 TRBV6-5 .
CASSLGASGVTDTQYF TRBJ2-3 TRBV5-1 .
CASSDQGVGNTEAFF TRBJ1-1 TRBV10-2 .
CASSLAGFSGNTIYF TRBJ1-3 TRBV13 .
CASSVGQGYGYTF TRBJ1-2 TRBV9 few
CAISENQGSYEQYF TRBJ2-7 TRBV10-3 .
CAWSKFPPSDSPLHF TRBJ1-6 TRBV30 .
CASSWDRGNQPQHF TRBJ1-5 TRBV6-2/TRBV6-3 .
CASIPVRSYEQYF TRBJ2-7 TRBV2 .
CASSLTGVHTGELFF TRBJ2-2 TRBV3-1/TRBV3-2 .
CASGGLKPNEQYF TRBJ2-7 TRBV28 .
CASSPSTSGGQGDTQYF TRBJ2-3 TRBV7-3 .
CASSTLRAEAFF TRBJ1-1 TRBV19 few
CASSFDPRDEQFF TRBJ2-1 TRBV7-2 .
CASSYEAGGNEQFF TRBJ2-1 TRBV6-6 .
CASRSGPQAANYGYTF TRBJ1-2 TRBV4-1 .
CASSLGVTTDTQYF TRBJ2-3 TRBV7-9 few
CASSPPGLAKYNEQFF TRBJ2-1 TRBV27 .
CASSGILPTSGIYEQYF TRBJ2-7 TRBV5-4 .
CASSENGAGNTGELFF TRBJ2-2 TRBV2 .
CASSVGGGAKGNEQFF TRBJ2-1 TRBV9 .
CAISESTQRRKGYTF TRBJ1-2 TRBV10-3 .
CASSAPSGGAKNIQYF TRBJ2-4 TRBV9 .
CASSPGQGAWEQFF TRBJ2-1 TRBV7-3 .
CASTRLAGETNEQFF TRBJ2-1 TRBV3-1/TRBV3-2 .
CASSLEAEGYTF TRBJ1-2 TRBV5-1 .
CASKFQGSVEAFF TRBJ1-1 TRBV12-3/TRBV12-4 .
CASSQVLGFMNTEAFF TRBJ1-1 TRBV3-1/TRBV3-2 few
CATSDPGQDTYEQYF TRBJ2-7 TRBV24-1 .
CASRPPGTGANVLTF TRBJ2-6 TRBV11-2 .
CASSFSTGSYEQYF TRBJ2-7 TRBV5-1 .
CASSFGRGFEQYF TRBJ2-7 TRBV6-2/TRBV6-3 once
CASSTRVYGNTIYF TRBJ1-3 TRBV2 .
CASSRGGSDRYEQYF TRBJ2-7 TRBV5-4 .
CASGGEFSPLHF TRBJ1-6 TRBV7-2 .
CASSQVGGGVVEQFF TRBJ2-1 TRBV4-1 .
CASTPNSANEKLFF TRBJ1-4 TRBV7-9 .
CASSLGGQGDTEAFF TRBJ1-1 TRBV13 .
CAAHTESTGAQYF TRBJ2-3 TRBV27 .
CASSLGTGKAFF TRBJ1-1 TRBV11-2 .
CASSRGTSGVTGELFF TRBJ2-2 TRBV19 .
CASSRGQMENSPLHF TRBJ1-6 TRBV18 .
CASSPTSHPNEQFF TRBJ2-1 TRBV7-9 .
CASSQFGYNEQFF TRBJ2-1 TRBV14 .
CASSKRTSAEQYF TRBJ2-7 TRBV12-3/TRBV12-4 .